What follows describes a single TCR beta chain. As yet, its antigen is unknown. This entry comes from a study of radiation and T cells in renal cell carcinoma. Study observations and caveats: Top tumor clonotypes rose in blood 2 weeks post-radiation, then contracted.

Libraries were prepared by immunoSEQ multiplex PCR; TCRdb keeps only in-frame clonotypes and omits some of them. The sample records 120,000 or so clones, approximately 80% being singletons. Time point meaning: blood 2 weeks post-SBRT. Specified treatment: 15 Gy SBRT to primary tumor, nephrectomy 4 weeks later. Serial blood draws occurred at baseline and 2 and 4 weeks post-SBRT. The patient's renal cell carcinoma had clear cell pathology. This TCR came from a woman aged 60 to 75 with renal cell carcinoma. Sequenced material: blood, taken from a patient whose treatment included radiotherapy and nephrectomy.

The CDR3: CASSLDRGSYNEQFF. The CDR3 DNA is TGTGCCAGCAGCCTGGACAGGGGCTCCTACAATGAGCAGTTCTTC. The gene calls are TRBV27 and TRBJ2-1; TRBD1 aligns across 9 bases. Germline CDR1 reads MNHEY; CDR2 reads SMNVEV (reference sequence). The ends lost 6 bases at V and 0 bases at J; junction bases unmatched: 3. The CDR3 spans 15 residues.